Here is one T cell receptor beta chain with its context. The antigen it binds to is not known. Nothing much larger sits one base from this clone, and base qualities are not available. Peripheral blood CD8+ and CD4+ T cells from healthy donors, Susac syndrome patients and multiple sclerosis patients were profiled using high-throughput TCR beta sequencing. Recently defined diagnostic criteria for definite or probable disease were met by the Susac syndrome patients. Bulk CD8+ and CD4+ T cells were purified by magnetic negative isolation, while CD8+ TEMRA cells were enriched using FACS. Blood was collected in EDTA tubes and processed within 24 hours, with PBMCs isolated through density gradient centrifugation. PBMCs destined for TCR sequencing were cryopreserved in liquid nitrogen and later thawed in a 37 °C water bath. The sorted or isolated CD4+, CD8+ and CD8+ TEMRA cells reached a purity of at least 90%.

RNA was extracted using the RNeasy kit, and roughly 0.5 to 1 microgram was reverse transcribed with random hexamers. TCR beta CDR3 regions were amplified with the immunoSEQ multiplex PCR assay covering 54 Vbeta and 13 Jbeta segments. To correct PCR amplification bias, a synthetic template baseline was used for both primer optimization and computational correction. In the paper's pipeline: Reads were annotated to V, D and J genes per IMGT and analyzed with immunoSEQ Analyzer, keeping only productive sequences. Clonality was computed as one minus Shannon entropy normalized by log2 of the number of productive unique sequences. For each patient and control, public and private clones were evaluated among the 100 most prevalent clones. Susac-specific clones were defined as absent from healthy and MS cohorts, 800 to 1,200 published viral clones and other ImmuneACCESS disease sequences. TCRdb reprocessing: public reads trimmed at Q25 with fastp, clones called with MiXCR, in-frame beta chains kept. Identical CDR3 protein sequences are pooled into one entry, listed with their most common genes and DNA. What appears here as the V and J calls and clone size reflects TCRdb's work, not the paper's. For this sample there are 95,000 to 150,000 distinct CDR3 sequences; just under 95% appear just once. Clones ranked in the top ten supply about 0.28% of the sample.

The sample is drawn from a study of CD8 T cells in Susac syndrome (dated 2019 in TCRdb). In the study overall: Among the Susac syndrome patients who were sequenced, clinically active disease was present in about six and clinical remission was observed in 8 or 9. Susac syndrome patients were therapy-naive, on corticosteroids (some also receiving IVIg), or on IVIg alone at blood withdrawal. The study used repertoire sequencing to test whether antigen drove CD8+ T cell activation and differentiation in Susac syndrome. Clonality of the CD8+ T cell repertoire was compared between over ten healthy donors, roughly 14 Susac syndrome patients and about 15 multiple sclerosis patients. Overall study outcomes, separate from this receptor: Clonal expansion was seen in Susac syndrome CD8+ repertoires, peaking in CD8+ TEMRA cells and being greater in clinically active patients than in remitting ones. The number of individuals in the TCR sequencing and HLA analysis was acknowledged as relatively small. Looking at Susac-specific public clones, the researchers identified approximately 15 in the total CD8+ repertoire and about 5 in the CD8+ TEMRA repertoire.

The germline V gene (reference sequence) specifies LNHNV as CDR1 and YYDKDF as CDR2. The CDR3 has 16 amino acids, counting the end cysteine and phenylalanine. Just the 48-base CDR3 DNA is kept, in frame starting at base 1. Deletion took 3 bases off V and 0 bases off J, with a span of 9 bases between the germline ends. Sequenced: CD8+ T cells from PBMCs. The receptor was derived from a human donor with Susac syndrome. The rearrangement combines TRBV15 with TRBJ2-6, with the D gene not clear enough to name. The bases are TGTGCCACCAGCAGGGAAGTCAGCTCTGGGGCCAACGTCCTGACTTTC. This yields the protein CATSREVSSGANVLTF.